The 27 T cell receptor beta chains below all came from one sample that was sequenced in a study of Graves' ophthalmopathy and Graves' hyperthyroidism. Amplifying from RNA transcripts, the study obtained TCR beta CDR3 regions. RT-PCR with HTBI primers came first, then second-round multiplex PCR. TCRdb re-derived calls from the multiplex PCR reads in MiXCR, one entry per CDR3 protein. In the table there are under 250,000 distinct CDR3 sequences, around 30% of which are singletons. What was sequenced was peripheral blood. Source of these receptors: a man aged 50-60 years with Graves' ophthalmopathy.

At least ten counts were recorded for this clonotype. The V gene is TRBV12-3 or TRBV12-4, the J gene TRBJ1-2; TRBD1 aligns across 7 bases. Trimming cost V 5 bases and J 8 bases; bases outside gene matches: 8. CDR3 length: 13 amino acids. The CDR3 spells CASSAGQPSGYTF. The CDR3 DNA reads as TGTGCCAGCAGTGCGGGACAGCCCTCGGGCTACACCTTC.

This clonotype was counted ten times or more. The CDR3 region is CSSGQGATQTQYF. In DNA, the CDR3 is TGCAGTTCGGGACAGGGGGCGACTCAGACCCAGTACTTC. The chain uses TRBV20-1 and TRBJ2-5; 12 bases agree with TRBD1. The CDR3 has 13 amino acids. Germline lookup yields CDR1 DFQATT and CDR2 SNEGSKA (reference sequence). V lost 8 bases and J lost 6; bases outside the gene matches: 7.

This chain links TRBV2 with TRBJ2-7; 11 bases are shared with TRBD2. Germline CDR1 and CDR2: SNHLY and FYNNEI. J gave up 5 bases and V 6 bases, and 9 bases lay outside the gene matches. This CDR3 has 15 residues. Here the CDR3 DNA reads TGTGCCAGCAGAGAAACTAGCGGGAGTCTTGACGAGCAGTACTTC. As protein: CASRETSGSLDEQYF.

In its sample, this clonotype was seen many times. The V call is TRBV15, the J call TRBJ1-1; D gene unclear. In germline, CDR1 is LNHNV, CDR2 YYDKDF (reference sequence). The CDR3 spans 12 residues. Trimming removed 9 bases from V and 4 bases from J, with 12 bases in between. The CDR3 sequence: CATSYRSTEAFF. CDR3 DNA sequence: TGTGCCACGTCGTACCGGAGCACTGAAGCTTTCTTT.

This clonotype was counted at least ten times. The CDR3 nucleotides are TGTGCCAGCAGCCACAAGTGGCTTTTATTACAGGGGAGGGCCTACGAGCAGTACTTC. Translating it yields CASSHKWLLLQGRAYEQYF. The chain has TRBV6-4 and TRBJ2-7, with D perhaps being TRBD1 or TRBD2 (7 bases each). Per germline, CDR1 MRHNA and CDR2 SNTAGT. This CDR3 is built from 19 residues. V lost 6 bases and J lost 2, with 29 bases in between.

The rearrangement uses TRBV29-1 and TRBJ2-7, with D perhaps matching TRBD2 (6 bases). Germline V lookup: CDR1 SQVTM, CDR2 ANQGSEA. The V gene lost 6 bases and the J gene lost 0 bases, with 9 bases spanning the gap. The CDR3 contains 12 residues. CDR3 protein: CSVRGVSYEQYF. CDR3 nucleotides: TGCAGCGTCCGCGGGGTCTCCTACGAGCAGTACTTC.

The chain employs TRBV11-2 and TRBJ1-2; the match to TRBD1 covers 10 bases. The J segment lost 3 bases and the V segment lost 2 bases, leaving 9 bases of the junction unmatched. This CDR3 comprises 17 residues. Germline V gene lookup returns CDR1 SGHAT and CDR2 FQNNGV. In DNA form, the CDR3 reads TGTGCCAGCAGCTTAACATCTAGGACAGGGGGATACTATGGCTACACCTTC. Amino acids: CASSLTSRTGGYYGYTF.

The genes are TRBV6-1 and TRBJ1-2; D remains unclear. Germline lookup yields CDR1 MNHNS and CDR2 SASEGT. The CDR3 length is 14 residues. V lost 6 bases and J lost 2, with 13 bases in between. CDR3 residues: CASSQEGRNYGYTF. The CDR3 bases are TGTGCCAGCAGCCAAGAGGGCAGAAACTATGGCTACACCTTC.

This clonotype showed up many times. The rearrangement uses TRBV5-1 and TRBJ1-2; the match to TRBD1 covers 7 bases. V trimming: 3 bases; J trimming: 1 base; junction bases outside the gene matches: 6. In germline, CDR1 is SGHRS, CDR2 YFSETQ. The CDR3 has 15 residues. The CDR3 bases are TGCGCCAGCAGCTCTCGGACAGGAAATAACTATGGCTACACCTTC. This codes for CASSSRTGNNYGYTF.

This clonotype was detected ten times or more. The chain joins TRBV5-1 to TRBJ1-2, with TRBD1 identical over 7 bases. Unmatched junction bases numbered 7, after V lost 3 bases and J lost 5 bases. This CDR3 comprises 14 residues. CDR1 is SGHRS, CDR2 YFSETQ, per germline. CDR3 coding DNA: TGCGCCAGCAGCTCCGGGACAGCGTCTTATGGCTACACCTTC. It translates to CASSSGTASYGYTF. Full variable domain (remainder filled in from reference TRBV5-1 and TRBJ1-2): KAGVTQTPRYLIKTRGQQVTLSCSPISGHRSVSWYQQTPGQGLQFLFEYFSETQRNKGNFPGRFSGRQFSNSRSEMNVSTLELGDSALYLCASSSGTASYGYTFGSGTRLTVV.

In its sample, this clonotype was seen many times. The chain uses TRBV6-1 and TRBJ2-7; 14 nucleotides agree with TRBD2. Germline CDR1 MNHNS, CDR2 SASEGT. The length of the CDR3 is 15 residues. V shed 6 bases, J shed 4 bases, and the junction held 5 bases outside the gene matches. In DNA, the CDR3 is TGTGCCAGCAGGGCCGGGACTAGCGGGAGTTACGAGCAGTACTTC. This codes for CASRAGTSGSYEQYF.

The table lists this clonotype with many counts. The chain carries TRBV7-9 and TRBJ1-1, with D perhaps TRBD1 (5 bases). The V end lost 4 bases, the J end lost 4 bases, and 19 bases lay between the germline ends. In germline, CDR1 is SEHNR, CDR2 FQNEAQ (reference sequence). This CDR3 is 16 amino acids long. CDR3 residues: CASSSPGLIPGTEAFF. The CDR3 DNA sequence: TGTGCCAGCAGCTCTCCGGGACTCATCCCGGGCACTGAAGCTTTCTTT.

This clonotype has at least ten counts. The CDR3 loop is CASIPLTSGDTDTQYF. In nucleotides, the CDR3 is TGTGCCAGCATCCCCCTGACTAGCGGGGACACAGATACGCAGTATTTT. J is TRBJ2-3 and V is TRBV2; TRBD2 agrees at 11 bases. Germline-derived CDR1 and CDR2 are SNHLY and FYNNEI. J was trimmed by 2 bases and V by 7 bases; bases with no gene match: 8. CDR3 size: 16 residues.

This clonotype was seen repeatedly, ten times or more. The chain combines TRBV10-3 with TRBJ1-3; a possible D gene is TRBD1 (5 bases). Trimming shortened V by 0 bases and J by 0 bases, and 12 bases separated the two germline ends. The CDR3 spans 17 residues. Germline CDR1 is ENHRY and CDR2 is SYGVKD. The CDR3 here is CAISESFWGRSGNTIYF. Written as DNA, the CDR3 is TGTGCCATCAGTGAGTCGTTCTGGGGCCGCTCTGGAAACACCATATATTTT.

The gene calls are TRBV18 and TRBJ1-1; D remains ambiguous. CDR3 length equals 13 residues. V lost 3 bases, J lost 3 bases, and 8 bases lay in between. CDR1 is KGHSH, CDR2 LQKENI, per germline. This CDR3 is CASSPEPDTEAFF. CDR3 DNA: TGTGCCAGCTCACCGGAGCCGGACACTGAAGCTTTCTTT.

The chain carries TRBV28 and TRBJ2-5; 7 bases are shared with TRBD1. Germline-derived CDR1 and CDR2 are MDHEN and SYDVKM. Trimming at V came to 3 bases and at J to 3 bases, leaving 10 bases not matched to a gene. This CDR3 is 16 amino acids long. DNA for the CDR3: TGTGCCAGCAGTTTCGGGACAGAGAGTCTGAAAGAGACCCAGTACTTC. Translating gives CASSFGTESLKETQYF.

This clonotype has a count of ten or more. The V call is TRBV28, the J call TRBJ1-1; D gene unclear. V lost 6 bases and J 2 bases, leaving 7 bases between the germline ends. The germline V gene has CDR1 MDHEN and CDR2 SYDVKM. This CDR3 is 12 amino acids long. CDR3 coding DNA: TGTGCCAGCAGCCCAAGTAACACTGAAGCTTTCTTT. This codes for CASSPSNTEAFF.

This clonotype was detected many times. The rearrangement uses TRBV12-3 or TRBV12-4 and TRBJ2-7; 7 bases line up with TRBD2. The V and J ends lost 3 bases and 0 bases, in that order; junction bases with no gene match: 5. This CDR3 spans 15 amino acids. CDR3 sequence reads: CASSFLAESSYEQYF. The CDR3 nucleotides are TGTGCCAGCAGTTTCCTAGCGGAGAGCTCCTACGAGCAGTACTTC.

This clonotype has a count of ten or more. The rearrangement joins TRBV6-1 to TRBJ1-2, with 11 nucleotides matching TRBD1. CDR1 and CDR2 from the germline V gene are MNHNS and SASEGT. The V segment lost 6 bases and the J segment 12 bases; nucleotides outside the gene matches: 9. This CDR3 is 13 amino acids long. In DNA, the CDR3 is TGTGCCAGCAGGACGGACAGGGGGCGTTTGGACACCTTC. This gives the protein CASRTDRGRLDTF.

This clonotype was counted many times. The chain carries TRBV12-3 or TRBV12-4 and TRBJ2-5, with 7 bases identical to TRBD1. With 5 bases clipped from V and 1 base from J, the junction kept 4 bases outside the gene matches. The CDR3 spans 14 residues. The DNA for the CDR3 is TGTGCCAGCAGTCGGGGACAGAGCCAAGAGACCCAGTACTTC. Protein product: CASSRGQSQETQYF.

This clonotype was counted many times. This chain links TRBV24-1 with TRBJ2-5; D possibly corresponds to TRBD1 (5 bases). The V end lost 6 bases, the J end lost 3 bases, and 19 bases lay between the germline ends. The CDR3 contains 16 residues. The germline gives CDR1 KGHDR, CDR2 SFDVKD. CDR3 DNA sequence: TGTGCCACCAGTAGTCTTAAGGGGCAGGGCGAAGAGACCCAGTACTTC. It is translated as CATSSLKGQGEETQYF.

This clonotype was observed at least ten times. The chain uses TRBV9 and TRBJ1-1; D call uncertain. Between the trimmed V and J ends, which lost 1 base and 7 bases, there was a span of 17 bases. Per the germline V gene, CDR1 is SGDLS and CDR2 is YYNGEE. The CDR3 consists of 15 residues. The CDR3 nucleotides are TGTGCCAGCAGCGTAAAAGGATTCACAAGCAGTGAAGCTTTCTTT. This translates into CASSVKGFTSSEAFF.

This chain uses TRBV6-1 with TRBJ1-1; D is undetermined. This CDR3 comprises 11 residues. V lost 7 bases and J lost 5, with 8 bases in between. The V gene's germline CDR1 is MNHNS and CDR2 SASEGT. CDR3 coding DNA: TGTGCCAGCACAAGGGTAACTGAAGCTTTCTTT. Protein sequence: CASTRVTEAFF.

This clonotype was recorded many times. This chain links TRBV24-1 with TRBJ2-5; no definite D call. Per the germline V gene, CDR1 is KGHDR and CDR2 is SFDVKD. V was clipped by 2 bases and J by 1 base, with 10 bases between them. The CDR3 has 15 amino acids. In DNA, the CDR3 is TGTGCCACCAGTGATTCCACACCTCTCCAAGAGACCCAGTACTTC. It specifies CATSDSTPLQETQYF.

With respect to this clonotype: Just one base apart from a much larger clone, this may be a read error. The chain employs TRBV7-2 and TRBJ1-1; the D is unclear. The CDR3 runs to 13 residues. Germline V lookup: CDR1 SGHTA, CDR2 FQGNSA. V lost 1 base and J 7 bases, leaving 10 bases between the germline ends. The DNA for the CDR3 is TGTGCCAGCAGCTTAGGCGACGGCCTTGAAGCTTTCTTT. Translation: CASSLGDGLEAFF.

The chain is built from TRBV2 and TRBJ2-7, with 11 bases that match TRBD2. In germline, CDR1 is SNHLY, CDR2 FYNNEI. V lost 1 base to trimming and J lost 3 bases; unmatched junction nucleotides: 5. The CDR3 has 16 amino acids. The CDR3 DNA is TGTGCCAGCAGTGAAGGAGCAGGGACTAGCGGCTACGAGCAGTACTTC. This translates into CASSEGAGTSGYEQYF.

The V gene is TRBV7-2, the J gene TRBJ1-6; no firm D call. This CDR3 comprises 13 residues. Between the trimmed V and J ends, which lost 3 bases and 7 bases, there was a span of 7 bases. Germline V gene data show CDR1 as SGHTA and CDR2 as FQGNSA. The chain's CDR3 is CASSFSVNSPLHF. In DNA, the CDR3 is TGTGCCAGCAGCTTCTCGGTCAATTCACCCCTCCACTTT.